Below, one T cell receptor beta chain is given with its context. Its antigen is still unknown. No clone much larger than this one lies a single base away; base qualities are absent. The data were obtained in a study of TIL therapy for anti-PD-1-resistant metastatic lung cancer (dated by TCRdb to the early 2020s). A note on the overall study: Enrolled patients had a median age of roughly 50 years (range 38-75) and a median tumor PD-L1 proportion score of approximately 6.6%. A median non-synonymous tumor mutation burden of under 1.9 mutations per megabase was determined across the cohort by whole-exome sequencing. The cohort was predominantly lung adenocarcinoma, with several EGFR-mutant and two ALK-rearranged tumors, and half of patients were current or former smokers. T cell receptor beta sequencing of tumor and peripheral blood served to follow clonotypes across the tumor, the expanded TIL product, and serial blood samples. What the study reported, not specific to this receptor: The study protocol defined all tumor marker inferences as exploratory. The cohort was highly selected, with more treatment-naive, never-smoker and oncogene-addicted patients than typical, limiting generalizability. Clonal turnover during TIL culture was high, and many clones enriched in the product were not detected in the baseline tumor, suggesting clonal contraction rather than faithful expansion. Compared with baseline intratumoral T cells, expanded TIL cultures were more clonal and less diverse (median clonality around 6% vs 30%, p < 0.0001).

The sample's time point, from its label and the paper: pre-treatment sample, taken before nivolumab and TIL therapy. The baseline tumor samples, taken from the same resection that was used to grow TIL, were excised metastases, most often pleural nodules or supraclavicular lymph nodes. Before any PD-1/PD-L1 blockade was given, tumors were harvested, nivolumab was then administered, and patients who progressed went on to receive lymphodepletion, an infusion of expanded TIL, and IL-2. Adults with stage 4 NSCLC were enrolled from October 2017 to early 2020 in a dual-center phase I trial. Samples were obtained from a single-arm, open-label phase I trial in which tumor-infiltrating lymphocyte therapy with nivolumab was evaluated in advanced non-small cell lung cancer. Portions of each resected tumor were snap-frozen in liquid nitrogen and stored at -80 °C. Tumor regions of interest were chosen on H&E sections by laser-capture macrodissection, pulverized into around 14 mg aliquots, and extracted with Qiagen Allprep kits.

TCR beta CDR3 regions were amplified from genomic DNA by bias-controlled multiplex PCR with the immunoSEQ v3 hsTCRB kit. TCR libraries were sequenced on an Illumina NextSeq 500 to 1.5 million to 2.5 million read pairs for survey level or about 5-6.5 million for deep level. In the source study's methods: V, D and J genes were assigned, non-productive sequences were removed, and clonality was reported by immunoSEQ Analyzer software. Repertoires of infused TIL and blood were compared using productive Simpson clonality and the Morisita overlap index of productive TRB rearrangements. The table comes from immuneACCESS by way of TCRdb, which keeps in-frame sequences with V and J called. Part of the clones is missing from these tables; in studies checked, under half for an unresolved V gene and the rest for unknown reasons. From that table come the V and J calls and clone size; the DNA was used to work out D and trimming. Across this sample there are approximately 92,000 clones, with roughly two thirds seen only once. The ten largest clones capture over 9.5% of the sample.

CDR1 is given as LGHDT and CDR2 as YNNKEL, both from the germline V gene (reference sequence). From the cysteine through the phenylalanine, the CDR3 covers 16 amino acids. The read is trimmed to its CDR3 DNA, 48 bases read in frame from base 1. Deletion took 0 bases off V and 5 bases off J, with a span of 17 bases between the germline ends. Specimen: tumor tissue, collected at baseline. The receptor was derived from a person aged 25-79 years with non-small cell lung cancer. The chain employs TRBV3-1 (or the pseudogene TRBV3-2) and TRBJ2-7; no D gene is confidently identified. The DNA sequence is TGTGCCAGCAGCCAAGATGGCCCCCCAGCGTTCCACGAGCAGTACTTC. This is translated as CASSQDGPPAFHEQYF.